These 15 T cell receptor beta chains came from one sample sequenced in a study of blood T cells in healthy people across ages (dated by TCRdb to between 2014 and 2016). Library prep was done by 5' RACE. Sequencing was performed on an Illumina HiSeq 2500. A second 7 to 11 cycle PCR used a sample-barcoded 5' primer and a J-beta primer mix. The public reads were run again by TCRdb, first through fastp at Q25 and then through MiXCR, and only productive beta chains were kept. Each entry merges the rows of one CDR3 protein and shows their most common DNA and genes. The sample records about 830,000 distinct CDR3 sequences, 55% to 65% of which are singletons. The leading ten clones occupy 28% of the sample. Sequenced: blood. The receptor set was obtained from a man aged 25-45 years in good health.

This clonotype was found many times. V is TRBV11-2 and J is TRBJ2-5; D is ambiguous. Trimming stripped 7 bases from V and 0 bases from J, with 12 bases between. Looked up from germline, CDR1 is SGHAT and CDR2 is FQNNGV. This CDR3 spans 14 amino acids. The chain's CDR3 is CASKGQAHQETQYF. In nucleotides, the CDR3 is TGTGCCAGCAAAGGTCAGGCACACCAAGAGACCCAGTACTTC.

This clonotype was observed once. The genes are TRBV20-1 and TRBJ1-5; D unclear. CDR3 length: 16 amino acids. Trimming removed 3 bases from V and 1 base from J, with 16 bases in between. Germline-derived CDR1 and CDR2 are DFQATT and SNEGSKA (reference sequence). The CDR3 DNA reads TGCAGTGCTAGCCGACCGAAGGGAGGGAGCAATCAGCCCCAGCATTTT. Its protein product is CSASRPKGGSNQPQHF.

This clonotype was detected a few times. The rearrangement joins TRBV7-2 to TRBJ1-5; possible D gene TRBD1, 5 bases. The CDR3 contains 15 residues. CDR1 SGHTA and CDR2 FQGNSA come from the germline V gene. V lost 5 bases to trimming and J lost 0 bases, with 11 bases between them. The CDR3 nucleotides are TGTGCCAGCAGCCCGCAAACAGGTAGCAATCAGCCCCAGCATTTT. As protein: CASSPQTGSNQPQHF.

This clonotype was counted between two and nine times. J is TRBJ2-1 and V is TRBV25-1; maybe TRBD1 (5 bases). Germline V lookup: CDR1 MGHDK, CDR2 SYGVNS. Trimming pared 3 bases from V and 3 bases from J, leaving 15 bases between. The CDR3 runs 16 residues. The CDR3 protein is CASSDGAANYYNEQFF. The CDR3 DNA is TGTGCCAGCAGTGATGGGGCCGCAAATTACTACAATGAGCAGTTCTTC.

This chain uses TRBV7-2 with TRBJ1-4; D not resolved. The V end was cut by 5 bases, the J end by 8 bases, with 12 bases between. CDR1 is SGHTA and CDR2 is FQGNSA in the germline V gene. There are 13 residues in the CDR3. In DNA form, the CDR3 reads TGTGCCAGCAGCACCCCGACGTCGGAAAAACTGTTTTTT. Residues: CASSTPTSEKLFF.

About this clonotype itself: This may be a read error: a much more frequent sequence differs by one nucleotide. The chain couples TRBV10-3 to TRBJ2-7, with TRBD2 as a possible D gene (5 bases). The CDR3 has 12 amino acids. The ends were cut back, 5 bases at V and 1 base at J, with 6 bases in the middle. CDR1 ENHRY and CDR2 SYGVKD come from the germline V gene. CDR3 region: CAISPGSYEQYF. The CDR3 nucleotides are TGTGCCATCAGTCCGGGGTCCTACGAGCAGTACTTC.

The V and J genes are TRBV12-3 or TRBV12-4 and TRBJ1-2; D is perhaps TRBD1 (5 bases). The CDR3 has 13 amino acids. V lost 6 bases and J lost 4, with 12 bases in between. CDR3 sequence: CASRGDGPYGYTF. In DNA, the CDR3 is TGTGCCAGCAGAGGGGACGGACCCTATGGCTACACCTTC.

The chain has TRBV7-3 and TRBJ2-1; 8 nucleotides match TRBD1. The CDR3 loop spans 16 amino acids. Trimming removed 6 bases from V and 4 bases from J; junction bases left unmatched: 11. Germline V CDR1 and CDR2: SGHTA, FQGTGA. The CDR3 DNA is TGTGCCAGCAGATCATTCGGGACAGGAAGATACAATGAGCAGTTCTTC. Translation gives CASRSFGTGRYNEQFF.

This clonotype was counted once. The V and J genes are TRBV7-8 and TRBJ2-5, with TRBD2 matching 10 bases. Germline trimming cut 6 bases from V and 6 bases from J; bases unmatched to any gene: 10. CDR1 and CDR2 from the germline V gene are SGHVS and FQNEAQ. The CDR3 totals 15 residues. Here the CDR3 reads CASSSSGTSVQTQYF. CDR3 DNA sequence: TGTGCCAGCAGTTCATCCGGGACTAGCGTGCAGACCCAGTACTTC.

This clonotype has a handful of counts. The rearrangement links TRBV29-1 to TRBJ1-2, with a weak D call TRBD1 (5 bases). The V end lost 4 bases, the J end lost 5 bases, and 14 bases lay between the germline ends. The CDR3 length is 13 residues. Germline values: CDR1 SQVTM, CDR2 ANQGSEA. For the CDR3, the DNA is TGCAGCGTTGGTCTCGGGGCCCAATATGGCTACACCTTC. This gives the protein CSVGLGAQYGYTF.

The V gene is TRBV5-1, the J gene TRBJ2-4; the D is unclear. Trimming stripped 7 bases from V and 0 bases from J, with 11 bases between. This CDR3 contains 14 residues. Germline-derived CDR1 and CDR2 are SGHRS and YFSETQ. The chain's CDR3 is CASGDTLAKNIQYF. DNA for the CDR3: TGCGCCAGCGGCGACACCCTAGCCAAAAACATTCAGTACTTC.

The genes are TRBV7-3 and TRBJ2-2; the D call may be TRBD1 or TRBD2 (6 bases each). The CDR3 totals 15 residues. Germline lookup yields CDR1 SGHTA and CDR2 FQGTGA. The V end was cut by 5 bases, the J end by 1 base, with 11 bases between. The CDR3: CASSRGGRNTGELFF. The CDR3 region has the DNA TGTGCCAGCAGCCGAGGGGGGCGGAACACCGGGGAGCTGTTTTTT.

This chain connects TRBV4-2 to TRBJ1-5; D unresolved. This CDR3 contains 17 residues. The germline CDR1 and CDR2 sequences are LGHNA and YNFKEQ. V was trimmed by 0 bases and J by 0 bases, leaving 12 bases between them. CDR3 nucleotides: TGTGCCAGCAGCCAAGATCCCCGGGCCTATAGCAATCAGCCCCAGCATTTT. Protein product: CASSQDPRAYSNQPQHF.

The chain couples TRBV19 to TRBJ1-1; D unresolved. CDR1 is LNHDA, CDR2 SQIVND, per germline (reference sequence). CDR3 length: 15 amino acids. The ends were cut back, 5 bases at V and 0 bases at J, with 13 bases in the middle. CDR3 in amino acids: CASSFRPVMNTEAFF. CDR3 DNA sequence: TGTGCCAGTAGTTTCCGGCCGGTAATGAACACTGAAGCTTTCTTT. Using reference TRBV19 and TRBJ1-1 for the parts outside the CDR3, the full variable domain is DGGITQSPKYLFRKEGQNVTLSCEQNLNHDAMYWYRQDPGQGLRLIYYSQIVNDFQKGDIAEGYSVSREKKESFPLTVTSAQKNPTAFYLCASSFRPVMNTEAFFGQGTRLTVV.

The rearrangement joins TRBV27 to TRBJ2-1, with 11 bases aligning to TRBD2. Germline V gene sequence: CDR1 MNHEY, CDR2 SMNVEV (reference sequence). The CDR3 covers 15 residues. The junction had 7 bases not matched to a gene; V was cut back by 7 bases and J by 5 bases. The CDR3 spells CASNAGTSGNNEQFF. The CDR3 nucleotides are TGTGCCAGCAATGCCGGGACTAGCGGTAACAATGAGCAGTTCTTC.